A single sample is the source of the 22 T cell receptor beta chains below, sequenced in a study of T cell responses to AZD1222 COVID-19 vaccine. Sequencing was performed with immunoSEQ multiplex PCR; in TCRdb, only in-frame clones are kept and a portion is missing. This table has 100,000 to 150,000 clones, over 90% appearing once. The sequences come from peripheral blood, collected on day 0 of AZD1222 vaccination. The origin of the receptors is an adult in good health.

V gene TRBV30 combines with J gene TRBJ1-3; D uncertain. V was cut by 2 bases and J by 11 bases, with 10 bases left in between. CDR1 GTSNPN and CDR2 SVGIG come from the germline V gene (reference sequence). This CDR3 is 11 amino acids long. CDR3 residues: CAWSRLNSIYF. The CDR3 bases are TGTGCCTGGAGTCGCCTGAATTCCATATATTTT.

The CDR3 protein is CASRQGPEAFF. The CDR3 nucleotides read TGTGCCAGTAGACAGGGGCCGGAAGCTTTCTTT. The gene calls are TRBV5-4 and TRBJ1-1; 8 bases match TRBD1. V shed 8 bases and J 8 bases; nucleotides not matched to a gene: 5. This CDR3 spans 11 amino acids. Germline loops: CDR1 SGHNT, CDR2 YYREEE (reference sequence).

This chain connects TRBV7-9 to TRBJ1-1; D unresolved. Germline values: CDR1 SEHNR, CDR2 FQNEAQ (reference sequence). The V and J ends lost 0 bases and 8 bases respectively, with 7 bases between them. This CDR3 comprises 12 residues. CDR3 coding DNA: TGTGCCAGCAGCTTAGCTTTATACGAAGCTTTCTTT. Encoded protein: CASSLALYEAFF.

Details on this clone: Compared with germline, one end of the junction differs, possibly owing to a read error. The rearrangement joins TRBV7-7 to TRBJ2-1; the match to TRBD2 covers 7 bases. This CDR3 is 14 amino acids long. CDR1 is SSHAT and CDR2 is FNYEAQ in the germline V gene (reference sequence). Here the CDR3 DNA reads TGTGCTAGCAGCCCGTGGACTAGTGCAAATGAGCAGTTCTTC. Translating gives CASSPWTSANEQFF.

Only one count was recorded for this clone. CDR3 DNA: TGTGCCAGCTCACCAAGATATGGACAGGAAGCGTATGGCTACACCTTC. This gives the protein CASSPRYGQEAYGYTF. The chain employs TRBV18 and TRBJ1-2; 7 bases line up with TRBD1. Per germline, CDR1 KGHSH and CDR2 LQKENI. The junction had 11 bases not matched to a gene; V was cut back by 2 bases and J by 5 bases. The CDR3 runs 16 residues.

V gene TRBV10-1 combines with J gene TRBJ2-1; D call uncertain. In germline, CDR1 is WNHNN, CDR2 SYGVQD (reference sequence). Trimming left V 7 bases short and J 10 bases short, with 11 bases between. The CDR3 contains 11 residues. The CDR3 DNA reads as TGCGCCAGCACCCCATCCCGGGAGCAGTTCTTC. It is translated as CASTPSREQFF.

The chain combines TRBV9 with TRBJ2-7; TRBD2 might be the D (5 bases). V gave up 2 bases and J gave up 3 bases, with 15 bases separating them. Germline CDR1 reads SGDLS; CDR2 reads YYNGEE. The CDR3 runs to 15 residues. The CDR3 sequence: CASSVSFGLGYEQYF. CDR3 bases: TGTGCCAGCAGCGTCTCCTTTGGACTGGGCTACGAGCAGTACTTC.

This sequence joins TRBV4-2 and TRBJ2-3, with 14 bases lining up with TRBD2. Trimming removed 0 bases from V and 5 bases from J; junction bases left unmatched: 1. Germline CDR1 LGHNA, CDR2 YNFKEQ. The CDR3 runs 16 residues. This CDR3 reads CASSQEGLAGEDTQYF. As DNA, the CDR3 is TGTGCCAGCAGCCAAGAGGGACTAGCGGGAGAAGATACGCAGTATTTT.

The chain combines TRBV6-1 with TRBJ1-6, with a weak D call TRBD1 (5 bases). V was cut by 3 bases and J by 7 bases, with 10 bases left in between. Looked up from germline, CDR1 is MNHNS and CDR2 is SASEGT. The CDR3 runs to 14 residues. CDR3 nucleotide sequence: TGTGCCAGCAGTGACACAGGTCAAAATTCACCCCTCCACTTT. It codes for CASSDTGQNSPLHF.

The genes are TRBV4-3 and TRBJ1-2; 10 bases map to TRBD1. Germline trimming cut 3 bases from V and 8 bases from J; bases unmatched to any gene: 9. Germline CDR1 and CDR2: LGHNA and YSLEER. This CDR3 comprises 15 residues. CDR3 coding DNA: TGCGCCAGCAGCCAGGGAGGGACAGGGGTATTCGGCTACACCTTC. As protein: CASSQGGTGVFGYTF.

This chain uses TRBV21-1 with TRBJ2-7; no check of the table's D call, TRBD1, against the DNA was made. TRBV21-1 is classified as a pseudogene. This CDR3 spans 14 amino acids. CDR3 DNA sequence: TGTGCCAGTGGGTTGGGGACAGCCCCCTACGAGCAGTACTTC. Translated: CASGLGTAPYEQYF.

This clone has a single count. V and J are TRBV9 and TRBJ2-5, with TRBD1 matching over 9 bases. Germline V gene sequence: CDR1 SGDLS, CDR2 YYNGEE. The CDR3 length is 16 residues. V shed 4 bases, J shed 5 bases, and the junction held 12 bases outside the gene matches. CDR3 in amino acids: CASSSSRTGEMETQYF. CDR3 nucleotides: TGTGCCAGCAGCTCTTCTCGGACAGGGGAGATGGAGACCCAGTACTTC.

The gene calls are TRBV7-2 and TRBJ2-7, with D hard to call. V was pared by 1 base and J by 2 bases, with 12 bases between. The germline gives CDR1 SGHTA, CDR2 FQGNSA. This CDR3 comprises 15 residues. For the CDR3, the DNA is TGTGCCAGCAGCTTAGGGATCGGGCCACCCTACGAGCAGTACTTC. Protein sequence: CASSLGIGPPYEQYF.

CDR3 in amino acids: CASSLSLQETQYF. CDR3 DNA: TGTGCCAGCAGTTTAAGCCTCCAAGAGACCCAGTACTTC. The chain is built from TRBV6-5 and TRBJ2-5; unclear D gene. V lost 4 bases to trimming and J lost 1 base, with 7 bases between them. The CDR3 loop spans 13 amino acids. Germline V gives CDR1 MNHEY, CDR2 SVGAGI.

This rearrangement joins TRBV4-3 to TRBJ2-1; D is possibly TRBD2 (5 bases). The CDR3 has 16 amino acids. Germline V gene data show CDR1 as LGHNA and CDR2 as YSLEER. Trimming pared 0 bases from V and 0 bases from J, leaving 9 bases between. The CDR3, as DNA: TGCGCCAGCAGCCAAGAGGCGGGCCTCTCCTACAATGAGCAGTTCTTC. Translating gives CASSQEAGLSYNEQFF.

CDR3 sequence: CASRSGADSPHEKLFF. The CDR3 bases are TGTGCCAGCAGATCGGGAGCGGACAGCCCCCATGAAAAACTGTTTTTT. This chain links TRBV7-2 with TRBJ1-4; perhaps TRBD1 as D (6 bases). There are 16 residues in the CDR3. Trimming left V 6 bases short and J 6 bases short, with 20 bases between. CDR1 and CDR2 (germline): SGHTA, FQGNSA.

The V call is TRBV7-8, the J call TRBJ1-5; 9 bases fit TRBD1. The germline CDR1 and CDR2 sequences are SGHVS and FQNEAQ. The CDR3 length is 14 residues. The ends lost 5 bases at V and 7 bases at J; junction bases unmatched: 6. CDR3 amino acids: CASSTGTGRQPQHF. CDR3 sequence (DNA): TGTGCCAGCAGCACCGGGACAGGGAGGCAGCCCCAGCATTTT.

The genes are TRBV19 and TRBJ2-7; TRBD1 is a possible D gene (6 bases). Germline V CDR1 and CDR2: LNHDA, SQIVND (reference sequence). The CDR3 is 15 residues long. V dropped 5 bases and J dropped 0 bases, with 14 bases sitting between them. The CDR3 nucleotides read TGTGCCAGTAGTGTGGACAGACTAAGCTCCTACGAGCAGTACTTC. Residues: CASSVDRLSSYEQYF.

The chain couples TRBV5-6 to TRBJ2-1, with D possibly TRBD2 on 5 matching bases. CDR1 and CDR2 from the germline V gene are SGHDT and YYEEEE. Trimming left V 1 base short and J 3 bases short, with 14 bases between. The CDR3 totals 16 residues. The CDR3 DNA reads as TGTGCCAGCAGCTTGTCGAACCACCGGGGCTACAATGAGCAGTTCTTC. Amino acids: CASSLSNHRGYNEQFF.

The chain recombines TRBV5-6 with TRBJ1-5; no firm D call. V shed 4 bases and J shed 10 bases, with 21 bases lying between them. The CDR3 spans 15 residues. Germline loops: CDR1 SGHDT, CDR2 YYEEEE. CDR3 region: CASSPGGSRVLPQHF. The CDR3 nucleotides read TGTGCCAGCAGCCCCGGAGGGTCTCGTGTTCTTCCCCAGCATTTT.

This chain links TRBV3-1 (or the pseudogene TRBV3-2) with TRBJ1-4, with TRBD1 identical over 7 bases. Germline V gene lookup returns CDR1 LGHDT and CDR2 YNNKEL (reference sequence). The CDR3 has 13 amino acids. V shed 5 bases, J shed 8 bases, and the junction held 5 bases outside the gene matches. DNA for the CDR3: TGTGCCAGCAGCGTCAGGGGGGGCGAAAAACTGTTTTTT. Encoded protein: CASSVRGGEKLFF.

The J gene is TRBJ1-2, the V gene TRBV4-2; no clear D. Germline V lookup: CDR1 LGHNA, CDR2 YNFKEQ. Trimming removed 0 bases from V and 5 bases from J, with 16 bases in between. This CDR3 has 16 residues. The CDR3 sequence is CASSQDSTEGWYGYTF. The CDR3 DNA reads as TGTGCCAGCAGCCAAGATAGTACAGAGGGCTGGTATGGCTACACCTTC.